Listed below are T cell receptor beta chains from one sample, sequenced in a study of shared clonotypes between healthy human individuals. This table comes from immunoSEQ multiplex PCR, and its TCRdb copy is limited to in-frame clones, with some not included. The sample has some 2.3 million clones; roughly 93% are singletons. Sequencing used naive CD4+ T cells from PBMCs. Receptors originate from a man younger than 30 in good health. Some clones in this sample may be carry-over from other donors' samples. Each CDR3 is given with its conserved first and last residue. A D gene is named only where the DNA matches it firmly. A row's size may be missing; if present it is once, few, many or a size class.

cdr3_aa j_call clone_size d_call v_call
CASSLVFPGSTDTQYF TRBJ2-3 NA NA TRBV11-3
CASSLVYPPSGSSGNTIYF TRBJ1-3 NA NA TRBV7-9
CASSLLPRGPLEETQYF TRBJ2-5 NA TRBD1 TRBV11-2
CASSLSRNMNTEAFF TRBJ1-1 NA NA TRBV5-1
CASSLQGGTEAFF TRBJ1-1 NA TRBD1 TRBV7-3
CASSLQGEDTQYF TRBJ2-3 NA TRBD1 TRBV5-1
CASSLRRQASGNTIYF TRBJ1-3 NA NA TRBV7-6
CASSLGTSGAYNEQFF TRBJ2-1 NA TRBD2 TRBV5-1
CASSLGGTGGYEQYF TRBJ2-7 NA TRBD1 TRBV7-8
CASSLEASGSTDTQYF TRBJ2-3 NA TRBD2 TRBV5-4
CASSQGLADHNEQFF TRBJ2-1 NA TRBD2 TRBV4-2
CASSQVPLRLASTDTQYF TRBJ2-3 NA TRBD2 TRBV4-2
CASSFLGGEQYF TRBJ2-7 NA NA TRBV5-5
CASSVDPYYEQYF TRBJ2-7 NA NA TRBV9
CASRLAGGETQYF TRBJ2-5 NA TRBD2 TRBV27
CASSERPRSSYEQYF TRBJ2-7 NA NA TRBV2
CASSGQGQETQYF TRBJ2-5 NA TRBD1 TRBV5-6
CASSLGSAGNTGELFF TRBJ2-2 NA NA TRBV5-1
CASSSPGQYGGYTF TRBJ1-2 NA TRBD1 TRBV28
CASSLAGNAQFF TRBJ2-1 NA NA TRBV5-6
CASSQVGLAGNTGELFF TRBJ2-2 NA TRBD2 TRBV4-2
CASSLIVSDYNEQFF TRBJ2-1 once NA TRBV18